Sequencing of this T cell receptor (beta chain) was carried out in a study of blood T cell repertoires in COVID-19. Study context: COVID-19 samples, acute and convalescent, were from the United States, Italy and Spain. PBMCs, B-cell-depleted T cells, or T cells were the source of the cDNA or gDNA that made up the material.

Source study methods: Amplification of reference gene primers was used by the study to estimate nucleated cell counts. This table comes from immunoSEQ multiplex PCR, and its TCRdb copy is limited to in-frame clones, with some not included. That table is the source of V, J and clone size, and D and trimming were worked out from the DNA. Among approximately 250,000 clones, under 90% were seen once, and the ten largest hold 8% to 9.5%. Germline assignment: CDR1 LNHNV and CDR2 YYDKDF (reference sequence). V was shortened by 0 bases and J by 4 bases, with 10 bases between the two germline ends. The CDR3 totals 15 residues.

The sequence was obtained from a human donor in a cohort sampled during active COVID-19. What was sequenced was peripheral blood. V gene TRBV15 combines with J gene TRBJ1-5; D might be TRBD1 (6 bases). CDR3 amino acids: CATSREPTGNQPQHF. The CDR3 nucleotides are TGTGCCACCAGCAGAGAACCCACAGGGAATCAGCCCCAGCATTTT.